A selection of T cell receptor beta chains follows, all from one sample in a study of CD8 T cells in Susac syndrome. TCRdb independently ran MiXCR on the immunoSEQ multiplex PCR reads; one entry per CDR3 protein. This sample carries some 110,000 distinct CDR3 sequences, approximately 93% of them seen once, and the ten largest clones take approximately 0.093%. The sample was CD4+ T cells from PBMCs. The receptors were sampled from a human donor with multiple sclerosis. CDR3s include the opening cysteine and the closing phenylalanine or tryptophan.

V,J,CDR3
TRBV19,TRBJ1-5,CASSVRGAQHF
TRBV9,TRBJ2-5,CASSVGLQGEETQYF
TRBV20-1,TRBJ1-2,CSAKQGAYYGYTF
TRBV18,TRBJ2-7,CASTDRGPVEQYF
TRBV30,TRBJ2-7,CAWSVLGQGVGEQYF
TRBV7-9,TRBJ1-1,CASSRKGRGRTGEGAEAFF
TRBV20-1,TRBJ2-1,CSAWLAGGSRDEQFF
TRBV7-2,TRBJ2-1,CASSRVAGGSRYNEQFF
TRBV2,TRBJ2-3,CASSEKRERTDTQYF
TRBV3-1,TRBJ2-1,CASTGGGVNEQFF
TRBV20-1,TRBJ1-4,CSANLRRGEKLFF
TRBV14,TRBJ2-2,CASSPRSRTGELFF
TRBV3-1,TRBJ2-5,CASSHRLAVETQYF
TRBV4-3,TRBJ1-1,CASSQAPAGQGNTEAFF
TRBV29-1,TRBJ2-3,CSGLAENTDTQYF
TRBV13,TRBJ1-6,CASSLGGSIVGSPLHF
TRBV25-1,TRBJ2-5,CASSETRTGGKETQYF
TRBV5-6,TRBJ1-2,CASTADRGYGYTF
TRBV5-4,TRBJ2-2,CASSLSGGTGELFF
TRBV13,TRBJ1-2,CASSPTKGPGVDYGYTF
TRBV19,TRBJ1-1,CASSMIQGDTEAFF
TRBV6-5,TRBJ2-7,CASSYSTGQVYEQYF
TRBV4-2,TRBJ2-5,CASSRQLGQGLVWETQYF
TRBV28,TRBJ2-5,CASSFGGARGETQYF
TRBV25-1,TRBJ2-7,CAIPRDRDYEQYF
TRBV18,TRBJ1-5,CASSPSPPGQGNQPQHF
TRBV7-2,TRBJ1-4,CASSSPPLREKLFF
TRBV4-3,TRBJ1-3,CASSQEHGARRGNTIYF
TRBV25-1,TRBJ1-1,CASSESWLHTEAFF
TRBV20-1,TRBJ1-1,CSAPKGEAFF
TRBV6-2/TRBV6-3,TRBJ2-1,CASSQKTTGWVSSSYNEQFF
TRBV16,TRBJ2-7,CASSRMSYEQYF
TRBV7-2,TRBJ1-2,CASSLDVGEWGYTF
TRBV7-9,TRBJ2-5,CASSRGPGQGKETQYF
TRBV5-4,TRBJ2-2,CASSPSEVGTGELFF
TRBV7-9,TRBJ2-1,CASRARGTSGGLKYNEQFF
TRBV19,TRBJ2-2,CASSTPHLGTGELFF
TRBV27,TRBJ2-3,CASSLKGAGTDTQYF
TRBV7-2,TRBJ2-7,CASSREGGYEQYF
TRBV5-1,TRBJ1-4,CASSLGLNEKLFF
TRBV28,TRBJ1-1,CASSPPPYTEAFF
TRBV29-1,TRBJ1-4,CSVSTSTNEKLFF
TRBV19,TRBJ1-2,CASRKPIYGYTF
TRBV3-1,TRBJ1-6,CASSQEQGFTLHF
TRBV2,TRBJ2-2,CASRMNTGELFF
TRBV19,TRBJ1-5,CASSLTGNSNQPQHF
TRBV9,TRBJ2-3,CASSVDGGGADTQYF
TRBV6-1,TRBJ2-2,CASSQLQGSHTGELFF